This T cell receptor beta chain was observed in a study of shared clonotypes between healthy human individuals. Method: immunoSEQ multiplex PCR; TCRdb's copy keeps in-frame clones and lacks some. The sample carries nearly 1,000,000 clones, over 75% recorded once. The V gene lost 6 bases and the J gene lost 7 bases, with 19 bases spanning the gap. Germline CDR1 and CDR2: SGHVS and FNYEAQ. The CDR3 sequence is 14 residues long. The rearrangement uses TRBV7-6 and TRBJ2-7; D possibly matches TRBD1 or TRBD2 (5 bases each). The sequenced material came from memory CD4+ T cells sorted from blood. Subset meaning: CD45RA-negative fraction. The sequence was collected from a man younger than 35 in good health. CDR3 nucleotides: TGTGCCAGCAGTTCCATTTCAGGGACCGGGGAGCAGTACTTC. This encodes CASSSISGTGEQYF. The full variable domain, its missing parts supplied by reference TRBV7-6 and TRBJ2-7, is GAGVSQSPRYKVTKRGQDVALRCDPISGHVSLYWYRQALGQGPEFLTYFNYEAQQDKSGLPNDRFSAERPEGSISTLTIQRTEQRDSAMYRCASSSISGTGEQYFGPGTRLTVT.